One T cell receptor beta chain is described in this entry. The antigen is not known. This specimen comes from a study of shared clonotypes between healthy human individuals. Study-level findings and limits: Relative to clonotypes present in all four donors, those not shared had lower generation probabilities.

Clones were read by immunoSEQ multiplex PCR, and TCRdb kept only the in-frame ones, dropping some. The table includes approximately 100,000 clones, less than 75% detected once. This CDR3 region has 16 residues. Germline loops: CDR1 MNHEY, CDR2 SVGAGI. The J segment lost 5 bases and the V segment lost 4 bases, leaving 8 bases of the junction unmatched. The sequencing sample was made of memory CD8+ T cells sorted from blood. As to subset: CD45RO+ cells pooled with CCR7-negative TemRA cells. This TCR was recovered from a woman in her thirties in good health. This rearrangement joins TRBV6-5 to TRBJ2-3; 11 bases line up with TRBD2. The CDR3 here is CASSLLAGDGGDTQYF. CDR3 DNA sequence: TGTGCCAGCAGTTTACTAGCGGGAGACGGTGGAGATACGCAGTATTTT.